A selection of T cell receptor beta chains follows, all from one sample in a study of blood T cell repertoires in COVID-19. Assay used: immunoSEQ multiplex PCR; TCRdb lists only in-frame clones, some missing. The table shows about 180,000 clones, with 70% to 90% occurring only once. Source material: peripheral blood. The source is a human donor with active or convalescent COVID-19. The donor label of this sample is uncertain. The CDR3 runs from the conserved cysteine through the conserved F or W. The order of the fields is V gene, J gene, CDR3 protein.

>TRBV5-1|TRBJ2-3
CASLSSTDTQYF
>TRBV9|TRBJ2-7
CASSVDSGRYEQYF
>TRBV7-9|TRBJ2-1
CASSLNHNEQFF
>TRBV5-1|TRBJ2-5
CASSGGASIETQYF
>TRBV5-1|TRBJ2-7
CASSHNTGSSYEQYF
>TRBV18|TRBJ1-1
CASSPWTQNTEAFF
>TRBV7-7|TRBJ2-5
CASSYNPGGGGETQYF
>TRBV11-1|TRBJ2-5
CASSLDQGSQETQYF
>TRBV15|TRBJ2-7
CATSKYSYEQYF
>TRBV5-4|TRBJ2-7
CASSLGGLAGKTYEQYF
>TRBV5-1|TRBJ2-3
CASSLRTSGGGTDTQYF
>TRBV24-1|TRBJ2-3
CATSGLLGGGTDTQYF